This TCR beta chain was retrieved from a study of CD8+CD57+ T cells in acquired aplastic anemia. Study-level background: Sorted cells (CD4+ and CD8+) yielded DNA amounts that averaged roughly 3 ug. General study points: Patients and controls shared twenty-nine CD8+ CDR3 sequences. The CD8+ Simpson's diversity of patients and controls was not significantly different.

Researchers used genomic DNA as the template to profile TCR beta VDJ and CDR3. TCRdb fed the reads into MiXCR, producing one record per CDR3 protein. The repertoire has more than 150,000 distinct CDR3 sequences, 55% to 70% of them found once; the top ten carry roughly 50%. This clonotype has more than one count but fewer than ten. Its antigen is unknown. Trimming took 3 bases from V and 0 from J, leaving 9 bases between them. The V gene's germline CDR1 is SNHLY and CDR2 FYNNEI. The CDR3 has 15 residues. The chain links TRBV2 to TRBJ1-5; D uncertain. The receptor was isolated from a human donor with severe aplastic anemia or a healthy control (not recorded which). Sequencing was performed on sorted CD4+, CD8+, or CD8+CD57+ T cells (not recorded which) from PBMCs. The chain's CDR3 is CASSEGSYSNQPQHF. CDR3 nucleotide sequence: TGTGCCAGCAGTGAGGGGAGCTATAGCAATCAGCCCCAGCATTTT.